These T cell receptor beta chains were read from a single sample in a study of T cell responses to AZD1222 COVID-19 vaccine. Here immunoSEQ multiplex PCR was the method, and the copy in TCRdb shows in-frame clones only, minus some. Here the sample spans 100,000 or so clones, nearly 90% being singletons. The sequences come from peripheral blood, collected 28 days after the second AZD1222 dose. The receptors were sampled from an adult who received the AZD1222 COVID-19 vaccine. Each CDR3 is given with its conserved first and last residue. A D gene is named only where the DNA matches it firmly. Clone size appears in some rows only: once, few, many, or a class for an expanded clone.

V gene	D gene	J gene	clone size	CDR3 protein	CDR3 DNA
TRBV6-5	NA	TRBJ1-1	NA	CASRDREAFF	TGTGCCAGCAGAGACAGGGAAGCTTTCTTT
TRBV29-1	TRBD1	TRBJ2-5	NA	CSVQGAAETQYF	TGCAGCGTACAGGGGGCCGCAGAGACCCAGTACTTC
TRBV5-6	NA	TRBJ1-6	NA	CASSLVGRGGSPLHF	TGTGCCAGCAGCTTGGTGGGCAGGGGTGGTTCACCCCTCCACTTT
TRBV6-6	NA	TRBJ2-7	NA	CASSYSRDYEQYF	TGTGCCAGCAGTTACTCGCGGGACTACGAGCAGTACTTC
TRBV19	NA	TRBJ2-3	NA	CASSVASGSGDTQYF	TGTGCCAGTAGTGTCGCCTCGGGATCTGGAGATACGCAGTATTTT
TRBV7-2	NA	TRBJ1-6	once	CASSPHPPHRLSSPLHF	TGTGCCAGCAGCCCCCACCCCCCCCATAGGCTGAGTTCACCCCTCCACTTT
TRBV6-4	TRBD2	TRBJ2-1	NA	CASSETGTSGSHEQFF	TGTGCCAGCAGTGAAACCGGGACTAGCGGGAGCCATGAGCAGTTCTTC
TRBV2	NA	TRBJ1-2	NA	CASSQFRSSESDGYTF	TGTGCCAGCAGTCAATTTAGAAGTTCCGAGTCCGATGGCTACACCTTC
TRBV6-5	TRBD1	TRBJ1-1	once	CASKSNRGLIAFF	TGTGCCAGCAAATCCAACAGGGGTCTGATTGCTTTCTTT
TRBV14	NA	TRBJ1-4	NA	CASSQQGSLVEKLFF	TGTGCCAGCAGCCAGCAAGGGTCTCTCGTTGAAAAACTGTTTTTT
TRBV19	NA	TRBJ2-5	NA	CASSISPETQYF	TGTGCCAGTAGTATTTCCCCAGAGACCCAGTACTTC
TRBV6-5	NA	TRBJ1-1	NA	CASRLSTEAFF	TGTGCCAGCAGGCTGAGCACTGAAGCTTTCTTT
TRBV6-4	NA	TRBJ2-2	NA	CASGDREGSGELFF	TGTGCCAGCGGAGACAGGGAGGGTTCCGGGGAGCTGTTTTTT
TRBV10-3	NA	TRBJ1-2	NA	CAISEGDYGYTF	TGTGCCATCAGTGAGGGGGACTATGGCTACACCTTC
TRBV10-3	NA	TRBJ1-5	NA	CAISDGKRVTSSGLWDNQPQHF	TGTGCCATCAGCGATGGGAAGAGGGTTACATCGTCGGGTCTTTGGGACAATCAGCCCCAGCATTTT
TRBV4-1	NA	TRBJ1-2	NA	CASSQEELYGYTF	TGCGCCAGCAGCCAAGAGGAGCTCTATGGCTACACCTTC
TRBV5-1	NA	TRBJ1-4	NA	CASSPRTQPDEKLFF	TGCGCCAGCAGCCCCAGGACACAACCCGATGAAAAACTGTTTTTT
TRBV14	TRBD1	TRBJ1-1	NA	CASSPYRGFGEAFF	TGTGCCAGCAGTCCTTACAGGGGCTTCGGTGAAGCTTTCTTT
TRBV7-2	NA	TRBJ1-5	NA	CASSLGSGNQPQHF	TGTGCCAGCAGCTTAGGCAGTGGGAATCAGCCCCAGCATTTT
TRBV30	NA	TRBJ1-3	NA	CACVSESGNTIYF	TGTGCCTGCGTATCGGAGTCTGGAAACACCATATATTTT
TRBV3-1/TRBV3-2	NA	TRBJ2-3	few	CASSQISHTDTQYF	TGTGCCAGCAGCCAGATCTCTCACACAGATACGCAGTATTTT
TRBV6-1	NA	TRBJ1-2	NA	CASSDGDMTNYGYTF	TGTGCCAGCAGTGATGGGGATATGACTAACTATGGCTACACCTTC
TRBV27	TRBD1	TRBJ1-4	NA	CASSTSGGGEKLFF	TGTGCCAGCAGTACATCAGGGGGGGGTGAAAAACTGTTTTTT
TRBV4-1	NA	TRBJ2-1	NA	CASSQDLGHSYNEQFF	TGCGCCAGCAGCCAAGATCTGGGACATTCGTACAATGAGCAGTTCTTC
TRBV2	TRBD1	TRBJ1-1	NA	CASNGDRNTEAFF	TGTGCCAGCAACGGGGACAGAAACACTGAAGCTTTCTTT